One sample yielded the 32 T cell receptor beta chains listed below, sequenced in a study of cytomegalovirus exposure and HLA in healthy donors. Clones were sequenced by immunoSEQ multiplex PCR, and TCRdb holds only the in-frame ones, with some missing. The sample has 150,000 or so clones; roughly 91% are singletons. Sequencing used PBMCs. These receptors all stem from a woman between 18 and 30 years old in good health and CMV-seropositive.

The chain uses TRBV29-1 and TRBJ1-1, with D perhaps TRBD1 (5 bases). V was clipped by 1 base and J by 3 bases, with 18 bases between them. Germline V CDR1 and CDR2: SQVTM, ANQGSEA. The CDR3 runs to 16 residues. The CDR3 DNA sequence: TGCAGCGTTGAAGGAGGAAGGTGGGGCGCGGACACTGAAGCTTTCTTT. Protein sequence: CSVEGGRWGADTEAFF. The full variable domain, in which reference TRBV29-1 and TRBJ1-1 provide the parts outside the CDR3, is SAVISQKPSRDICQRGTSLTIQCQVDSQVTMMFWYRQQPGQSLTLIATANQGSEATYESGFVIDKFPISRPNLTFSTLTVSNMSPEDSSIYLCSVEGGRWGADTEAFFGQGTRLTVV.

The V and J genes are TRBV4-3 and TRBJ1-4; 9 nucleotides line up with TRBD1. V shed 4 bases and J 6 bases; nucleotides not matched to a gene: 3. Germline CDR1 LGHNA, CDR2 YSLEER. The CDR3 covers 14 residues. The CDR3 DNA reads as TGCGCCAGCAGCCGAAGGACAGGGGATGAAAAACTGTTTTTT. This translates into CASSRRTGDEKLFF.

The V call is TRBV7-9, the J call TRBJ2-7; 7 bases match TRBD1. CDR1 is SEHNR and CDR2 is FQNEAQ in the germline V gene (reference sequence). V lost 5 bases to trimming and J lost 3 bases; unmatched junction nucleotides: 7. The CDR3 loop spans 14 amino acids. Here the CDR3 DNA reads TGTGCCAGCAGCCTCGTAGGGGGCTTCTACGAGCAGTACTTC. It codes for CASSLVGGFYEQYF.

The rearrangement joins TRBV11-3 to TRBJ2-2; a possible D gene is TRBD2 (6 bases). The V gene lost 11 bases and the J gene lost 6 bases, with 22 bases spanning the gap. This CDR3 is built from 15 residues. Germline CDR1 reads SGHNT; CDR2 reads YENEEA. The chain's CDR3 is CASRRHGSLPGELFF. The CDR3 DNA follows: TGTGCCTCAAGGCGTCACGGGAGTCTACCCGGGGAGCTGTTTTTT.

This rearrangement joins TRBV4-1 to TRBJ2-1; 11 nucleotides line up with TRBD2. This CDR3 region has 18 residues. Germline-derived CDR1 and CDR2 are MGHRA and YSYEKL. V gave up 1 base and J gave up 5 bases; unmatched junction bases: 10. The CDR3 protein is CASSQVRPSGRQHNEQFF. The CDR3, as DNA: TGCGCCAGCAGCCAAGTGAGGCCTAGCGGGAGGCAACACAATGAGCAGTTCTTC.

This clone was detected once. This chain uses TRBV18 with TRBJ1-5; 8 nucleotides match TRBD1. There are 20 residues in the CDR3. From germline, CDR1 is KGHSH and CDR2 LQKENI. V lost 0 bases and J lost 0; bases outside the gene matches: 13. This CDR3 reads CASSPPGQGTISNSNQPQHF. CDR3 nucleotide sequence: TGTGCCAGCTCACCACCCGGACAGGGAACAATTAGTAATAGCAATCAGCCCCAGCATTTT.

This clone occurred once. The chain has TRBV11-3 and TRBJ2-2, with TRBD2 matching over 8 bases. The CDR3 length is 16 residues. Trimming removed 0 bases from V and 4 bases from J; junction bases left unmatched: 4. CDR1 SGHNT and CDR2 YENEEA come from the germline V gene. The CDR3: CASSLDVAGGTGELFF. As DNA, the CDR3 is TGTGCCAGCAGCTTAGATGTGGCGGGAGGCACCGGGGAGCTGTTTTTT.

The CDR3 loop is CASTRGLASSTDTQYF. The CDR3 DNA reads as TGTGCCAGTACCCGTGGGCTGGCGAGTAGCACAGATACGCAGTATTTT. V usage is TRBV19 and J usage is TRBJ2-3; D gene ambiguous. Germline assignment: CDR1 LNHDA and CDR2 SQIVND (reference sequence). Between the trimmed V and J ends, which lost 7 bases and 0 bases, there was a span of 17 bases. The CDR3 is made up of 16 amino acids.

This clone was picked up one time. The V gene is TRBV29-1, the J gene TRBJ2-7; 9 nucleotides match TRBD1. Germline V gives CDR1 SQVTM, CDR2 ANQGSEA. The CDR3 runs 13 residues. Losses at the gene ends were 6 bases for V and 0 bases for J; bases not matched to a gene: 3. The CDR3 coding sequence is TGCAGCGTGGGACAGGGAAGCTCCTACGAGCAGTACTTC. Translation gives CSVGQGSSYEQYF.

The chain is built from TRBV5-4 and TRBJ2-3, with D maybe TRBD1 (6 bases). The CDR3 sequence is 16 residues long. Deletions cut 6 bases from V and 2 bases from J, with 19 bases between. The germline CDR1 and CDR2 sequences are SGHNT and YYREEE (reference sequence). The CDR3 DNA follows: TGTGCCAGCAACCCGGACAACAGGGTTAACACAGATACGCAGTATTTT. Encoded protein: CASNPDNRVNTDTQYF.

CDR3 DNA sequence: TGTGCCAGCAGCTCCATGGGACAGGGGAGGCACGAGCAGTACTTC. This translates into CASSSMGQGRHEQYF. The chain combines TRBV28 with TRBJ2-7, with 10 bases that match TRBD1. The CDR3 has 15 amino acids. V was clipped by 6 bases and J by 5 bases; unmatched bases: 10. Germline V lookup: CDR1 MDHEN, CDR2 SYDVKM. The whole variable domain, remainder taken from reference TRBV28 and TRBJ2-7, is DVKVTQSSRYLVKRTGEKVFLECVQDMDHENMFWYRQDPGLGLRLIYFSYDVKMKEKGDIPEGYSVSREKKERFSLILESASTNQTSMYLCASSSMGQGRHEQYFGPGTRLTVT.

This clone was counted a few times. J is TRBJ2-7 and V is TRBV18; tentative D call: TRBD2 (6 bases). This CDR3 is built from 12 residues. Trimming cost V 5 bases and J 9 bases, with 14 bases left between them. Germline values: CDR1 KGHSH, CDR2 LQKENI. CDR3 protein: CASSSRDSGQYF. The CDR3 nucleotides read TGTGCCAGCTCAAGCCGGGACTCGGGGCAGTACTTC.

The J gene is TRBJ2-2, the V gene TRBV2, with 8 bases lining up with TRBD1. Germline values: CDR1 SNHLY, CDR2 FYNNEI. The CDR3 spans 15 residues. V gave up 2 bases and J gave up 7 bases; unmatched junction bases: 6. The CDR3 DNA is TGTGCCAGCAGTGAATACAGGGGGTATGGCGGGGAGCTGTTTTTT. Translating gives CASSEYRGYGGELFF.

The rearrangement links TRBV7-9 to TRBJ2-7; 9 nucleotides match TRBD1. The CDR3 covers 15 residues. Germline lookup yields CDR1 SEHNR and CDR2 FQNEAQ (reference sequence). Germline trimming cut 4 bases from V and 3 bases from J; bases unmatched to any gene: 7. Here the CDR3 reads CASSSPGTGYYEQYF. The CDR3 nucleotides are TGTGCCAGCAGCTCACCCGGGACAGGGTACTACGAGCAGTACTTC. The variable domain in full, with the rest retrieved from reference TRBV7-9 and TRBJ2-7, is DTGVSQNPRHKITKRGQNVTFRCDPISEHNRLYWYRQTLGQGPEFLTYFQNEAQLEKSRLLSDRFSAERPKGSFSTLEIQRTEQGDSAMYLCASSSPGTGYYEQYFGPGTRLTVT.

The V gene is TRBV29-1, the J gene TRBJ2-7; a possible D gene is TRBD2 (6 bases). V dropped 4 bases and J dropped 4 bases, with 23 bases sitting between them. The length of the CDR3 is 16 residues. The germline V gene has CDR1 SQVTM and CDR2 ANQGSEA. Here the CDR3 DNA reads TGCAGCGTTGGGCTTGGTGGGTTGAATGGGGGGTACGAGCAGTACTTC. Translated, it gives CSVGLGGLNGGYEQYF.

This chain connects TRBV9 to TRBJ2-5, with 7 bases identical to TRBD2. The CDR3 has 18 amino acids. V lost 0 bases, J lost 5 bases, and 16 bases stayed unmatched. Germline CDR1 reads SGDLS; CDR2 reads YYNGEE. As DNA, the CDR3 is TGTGCCAGCAGCGTAGCCCCCACTTCGAGGGAGGGCCGGGAGACCCAGTACTTC. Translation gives CASSVAPTSREGRETQYF.

The CDR3 region has the DNA TGTGCCACCAGCGGAGCGGGACAGGGCTCCGAGCAGTACTTC. Its protein is CATSGAGQGSEQYF. V is TRBV15 and J is TRBJ2-7, with TRBD1 matching 9 bases. Germline assignment: CDR1 LNHNV and CDR2 YYDKDF (reference sequence). The CDR3 spans 14 residues. With V trimmed by 5 bases and J by 6 bases, 8 bases remained unmatched.

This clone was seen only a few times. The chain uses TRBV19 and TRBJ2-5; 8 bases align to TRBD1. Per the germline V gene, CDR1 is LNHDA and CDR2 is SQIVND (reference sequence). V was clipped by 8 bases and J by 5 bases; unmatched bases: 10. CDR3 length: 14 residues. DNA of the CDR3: TGTGCCAGTGCTAGGACAGGGATAGTGGAGACCCAGTACTTC. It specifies CASARTGIVETQYF. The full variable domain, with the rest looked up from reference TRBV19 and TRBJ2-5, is DGGITQSPKYLFRKEGQNVTLSCEQNLNHDAMYWYRQDPGQGLRLIYYSQIVNDFQKGDIAEGYSVSREKKESFPLTVTSAQKNPTAFYLCASARTGIVETQYFGPGTRLLVL.

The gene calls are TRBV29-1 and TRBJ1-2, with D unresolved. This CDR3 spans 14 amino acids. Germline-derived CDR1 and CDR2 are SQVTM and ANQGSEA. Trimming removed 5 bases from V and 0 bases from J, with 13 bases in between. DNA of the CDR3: TGCAGCGTTACCCAAGACGGAGCTAACTATGGCTACACCTTC. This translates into CSVTQDGANYGYTF.

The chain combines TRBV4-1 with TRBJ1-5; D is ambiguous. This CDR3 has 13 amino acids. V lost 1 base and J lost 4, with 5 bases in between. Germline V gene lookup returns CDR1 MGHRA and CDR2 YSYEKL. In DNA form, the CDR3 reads TGCGCCAGCAGCCAAGCGCGGAATCAGCCCCAGCATTTT. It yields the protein CASSQARNQPQHF.

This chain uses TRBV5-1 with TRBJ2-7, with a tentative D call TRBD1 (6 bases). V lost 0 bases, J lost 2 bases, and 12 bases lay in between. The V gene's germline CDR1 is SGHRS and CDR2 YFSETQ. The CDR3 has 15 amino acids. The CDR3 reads CASSLEYRDPYEQYF. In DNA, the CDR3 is TGCGCCAGCAGCTTGGAGTACAGGGACCCCTACGAGCAGTACTTC.

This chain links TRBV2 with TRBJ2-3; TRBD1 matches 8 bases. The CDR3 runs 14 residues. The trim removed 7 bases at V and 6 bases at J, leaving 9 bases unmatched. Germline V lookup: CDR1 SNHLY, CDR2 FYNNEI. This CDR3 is CASKRTGSMDTQYF. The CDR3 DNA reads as TGTGCCAGCAAGAGGACAGGGAGTATGGATACGCAGTATTTT.

This CDR3 is CASISGPSYNEQFF. In nucleotides, the CDR3 is TGTGCCAGCATTTCTGGGCCATCCTACAATGAGCAGTTCTTC. This chain connects TRBV6-1 to TRBJ2-1; D not certain. Per germline, CDR1 MNHNS and CDR2 SASEGT. The CDR3 has 14 residues. V lost 7 bases and J lost 1, with 11 bases in between.

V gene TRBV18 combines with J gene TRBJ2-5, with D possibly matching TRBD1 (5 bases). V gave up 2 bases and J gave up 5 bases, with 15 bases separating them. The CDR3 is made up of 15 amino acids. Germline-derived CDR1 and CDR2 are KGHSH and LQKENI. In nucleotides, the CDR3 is TGTGCCAGCTCACCAATTTCGCAGGGTTCGGAGACCCAGTACTTC. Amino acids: CASSPISQGSETQYF.

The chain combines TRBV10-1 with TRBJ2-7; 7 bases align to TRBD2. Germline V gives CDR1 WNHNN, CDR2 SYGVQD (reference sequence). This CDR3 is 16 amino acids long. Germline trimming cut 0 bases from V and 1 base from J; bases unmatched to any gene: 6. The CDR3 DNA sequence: TGCGCCAGCAGTGAGTCGGCGGGAGATCCTTCCTACGAGCAGTACTTC. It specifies CASSESAGDPSYEQYF.

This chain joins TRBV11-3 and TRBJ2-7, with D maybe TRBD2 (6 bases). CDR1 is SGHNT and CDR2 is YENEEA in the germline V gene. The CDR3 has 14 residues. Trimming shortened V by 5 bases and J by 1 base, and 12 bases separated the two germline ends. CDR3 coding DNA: TGTGCCAGCAGCCCCGGGACTGGATCCTACGAGCAGTACTTC. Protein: CASSPGTGSYEQYF.

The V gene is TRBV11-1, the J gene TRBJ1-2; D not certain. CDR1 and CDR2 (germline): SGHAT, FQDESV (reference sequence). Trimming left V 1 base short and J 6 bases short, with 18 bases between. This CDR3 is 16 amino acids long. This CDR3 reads CASSLGTTNSWDGYTF. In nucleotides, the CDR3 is TGTGCCAGCAGCTTAGGAACCACGAACAGTTGGGATGGCTACACCTTC.

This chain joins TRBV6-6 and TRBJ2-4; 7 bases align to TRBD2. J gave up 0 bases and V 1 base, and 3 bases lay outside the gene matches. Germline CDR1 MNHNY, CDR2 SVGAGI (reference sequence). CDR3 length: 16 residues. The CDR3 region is CASSYFPGGAKNIQYF. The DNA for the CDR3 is TGTGCCAGCAGTTACTTCCCGGGGGGAGCCAAAAACATTCAGTACTTC.

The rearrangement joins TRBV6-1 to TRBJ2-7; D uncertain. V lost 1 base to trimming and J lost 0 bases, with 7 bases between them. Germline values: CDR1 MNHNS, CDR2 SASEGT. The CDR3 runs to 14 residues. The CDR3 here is CASSEDQASYEQYF. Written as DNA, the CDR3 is TGTGCCAGCAGTGAAGATCAGGCCTCCTACGAGCAGTACTTC.

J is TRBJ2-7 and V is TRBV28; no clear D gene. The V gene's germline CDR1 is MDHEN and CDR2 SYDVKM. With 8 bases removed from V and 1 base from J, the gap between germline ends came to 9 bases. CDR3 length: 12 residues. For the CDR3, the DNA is TGTGCCAGCCTCCGGTGGTCCTACGAGCAGTACTTC. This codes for CASLRWSYEQYF.

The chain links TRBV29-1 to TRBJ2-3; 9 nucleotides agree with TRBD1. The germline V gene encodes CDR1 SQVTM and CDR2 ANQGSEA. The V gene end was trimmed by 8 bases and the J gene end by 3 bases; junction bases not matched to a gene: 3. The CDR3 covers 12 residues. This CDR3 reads CSQGQGTDTQYF. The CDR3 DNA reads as TGCAGCCAGGGACAGGGTACAGATACGCAGTATTTT.

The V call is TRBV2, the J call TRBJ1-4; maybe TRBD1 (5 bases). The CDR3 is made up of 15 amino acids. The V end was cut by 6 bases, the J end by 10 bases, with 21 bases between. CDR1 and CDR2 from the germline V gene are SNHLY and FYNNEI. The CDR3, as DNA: TGTGCCAGCAGCTGGGGGGTACAGGTATCAGGAAAACTGTTTTTT. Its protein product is CASSWGVQVSGKLFF.